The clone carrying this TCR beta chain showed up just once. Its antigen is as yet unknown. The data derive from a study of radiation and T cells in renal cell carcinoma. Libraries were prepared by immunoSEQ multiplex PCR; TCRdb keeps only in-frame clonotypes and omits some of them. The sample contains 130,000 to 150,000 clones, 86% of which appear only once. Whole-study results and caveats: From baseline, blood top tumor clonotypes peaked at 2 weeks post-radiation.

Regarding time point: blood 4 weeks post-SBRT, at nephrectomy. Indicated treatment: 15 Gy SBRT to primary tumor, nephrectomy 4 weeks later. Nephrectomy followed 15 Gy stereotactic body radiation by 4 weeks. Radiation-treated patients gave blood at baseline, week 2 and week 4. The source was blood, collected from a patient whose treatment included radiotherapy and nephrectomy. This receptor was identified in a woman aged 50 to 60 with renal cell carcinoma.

The CDR3 nucleotides read TGTGCCAGCAGCCGGGGACAGATCAGCTCCTACGAGCAGTACTTC. Translation gives CASSRGQISSYEQYF. The V gene is TRBV6-5, the J gene TRBJ2-7; 7 positions match TRBD1. The trim removed 6 bases at V and 0 bases at J, leaving 8 bases unmatched. The CDR3 has 15 amino acids. Germline CDR1 reads MNHEY; CDR2 reads SVGAGI.